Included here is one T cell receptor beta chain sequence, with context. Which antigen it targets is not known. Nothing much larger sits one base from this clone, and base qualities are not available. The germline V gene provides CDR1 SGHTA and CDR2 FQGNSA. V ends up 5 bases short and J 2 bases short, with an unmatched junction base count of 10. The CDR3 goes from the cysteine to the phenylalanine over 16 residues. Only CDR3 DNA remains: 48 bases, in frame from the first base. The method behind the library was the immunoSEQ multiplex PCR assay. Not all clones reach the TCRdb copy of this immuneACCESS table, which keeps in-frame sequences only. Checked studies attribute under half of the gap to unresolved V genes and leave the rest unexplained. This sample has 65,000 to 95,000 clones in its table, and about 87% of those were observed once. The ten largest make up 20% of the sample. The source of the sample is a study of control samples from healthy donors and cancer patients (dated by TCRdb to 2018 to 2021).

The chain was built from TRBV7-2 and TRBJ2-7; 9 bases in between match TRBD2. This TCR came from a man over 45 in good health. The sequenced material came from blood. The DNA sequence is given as TGTGCCAGCAGCCAGGTGGCGGGAGGGCCCCCCTACGAGCAGTACTTC. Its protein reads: CASSQVAGGPPYEQYF.